This is a list of T cell receptor beta chains from one sample in a study of PD-L1 blockade in urothelial cancer. The protocol was immunoSEQ multiplex PCR, while the TCRdb copy is restricted to in-frame clones and leaves out a portion. The sample consists of 50,000 or so clones, about 80% of them appearing once. Specimen: PBMCs, collected around atezolizumab (anti-PD-L1) treatment. These receptors were taken from a man in his forties or fifties with urothelial cancer. Both conserved end residues are part of each CDR3. The D gene is left open where the match is weak. Clone size is given for some rows only: seen once, a few or many times, or a class if the clone is expanded.

length: 13
V: TRBV25-1
size: NA
D: NA
J: TRBJ2-1
DNA: TGTGCCAGCAGTGAATCCGGAGATCGTGAGCAGTTCTTC
CDR3: CASSESGDREQFF

length: 13
V: TRBV7-2
size: NA
D: TRBD1
J: TRBJ2-5
DNA: TGTGCCAGCAGCCCCGGGACAGGAGAGACCCAGTACTTC
CDR3: CASSPGTGETQYF

length: 13
V: TRBV5-6
size: NA
D: NA
J: TRBJ1-1
DNA: TGTGCCAGCAGCTTGGTTGTTGGAGGTGAAGCTTTCTTT
CDR3: CASSLVVGGEAFF

length: 13
V: TRBV9
size: NA
D: NA
J: TRBJ2-5
DNA: TGTGCCAGCAGCGTAGGCGCTCAAGAGACCCAGTACTTC
CDR3: CASSVGAQETQYF

length: 15
V: TRBV7-3
size: NA
D: NA
J: TRBJ2-2
DNA: TGTGCCAGCAGACAAGGGGGGGGCCGAATCGGGGAGCTGTTTTTT
CDR3: CASRQGGGRIGELFF

length: 16
V: TRBV27
size: NA
D: NA
J: TRBJ2-1
DNA: TGTGCCAGCAGTCCTCGGGGAGGGGGGGCCCACAATGAGCAGTTCTTC
CDR3: CASSPRGGGAHNEQFF

length: 16
V: TRBV7-3
size: NA
D: TRBD2
J: TRBJ2-3
DNA: TGTGCCAGCAGCTTAGGACTAGCGGGGGTCCTGGATACGCAGTATTTT
CDR3: CASSLGLAGVLDTQYF

length: 15
V: TRBV11-2
size: NA
D: TRBD2
J: TRBJ2-7
DNA: TGTGCCAGCAGCTTAGATCCCTCCGGGAGGGGGGAGCAGTACTTC
CDR3: CASSLDPSGRGEQYF

length: 16
V: TRBV4-3
size: NA
D: NA
J: TRBJ2-1
DNA: TGCGCCAGCAGCCAAGATTGGCGGGCGGGGTACAATGAGCAGTTCTTC
CDR3: CASSQDWRAGYNEQFF

length: 13
V: TRBV19
size: NA
D: TRBD1
J: TRBJ1-6
DNA: TGTGCCAGTAGTCCGGGACAGGGCGTCACCCTCCACTTT
CDR3: CASSPGQGVTLHF

length: 15
V: TRBV5-6
size: NA
D: NA
J: TRBJ1-1
DNA: TGTGCCAGCAGTCTAGAGGACATGATGAACACTGAAGCTTTCTTT
CDR3: CASSLEDMMNTEAFF

length: 14
V: TRBV10-1
size: few
D: NA
J: TRBJ2-2
DNA: TGCGCCAGCAGTGAGTCGGCAAACACCGGGGAGCTGTTTTTT
CDR3: CASSESANTGELFF

length: 15
V: TRBV9
size: NA
D: TRBD1
J: TRBJ1-4
DNA: TGTGCCAGCAGCGTAGATCGGACAGGTAGTGGAAAACTGTTTTTT
CDR3: CASSVDRTGSGKLFF

length: 15
V: TRBV7-6
size: NA
D: TRBD1
J: TRBJ2-7
DNA: TGTGCCAGCAGCTTAAACAGGGGGCACTCCTACGAGCAGTACTTC
CDR3: CASSLNRGHSYEQYF

length: 16
V: TRBV19
size: NA
D: NA
J: TRBJ2-4
DNA: TGTGCCAGTAGTGCCCCGGGATCTACTAATAAAAACATTCAGTACTTC
CDR3: CASSAPGSTNKNIQYF

length: 17
V: TRBV5-6
size: NA
D: TRBD1
J: TRBJ1-1
DNA: TGTGCCAGCAGCTTGGTGGGACAGGGGTTTGGGCGGACTGAAGCTTTCTTT
CDR3: CASSLVGQGFGRTEAFF

length: 17
V: TRBV25-1
size: NA
D: NA
J: TRBJ2-1
DNA: TGTGCCAGCAGTGAATCCCCTACGAGAACCTCCTACAATGAGCAGTTCTTC
CDR3: CASSESPTRTSYNEQFF

length: 15
V: TRBV5-1
size: NA
D: TRBD2
J: TRBJ2-2
DNA: TGCGCCAGCAGCTTCCAGCGGGGGAGCACCGGGGAGCTGTTTTTT
CDR3: CASSFQRGSTGELFF

length: 14
V: TRBV5-4
size: once
D: NA
J: TRBJ1-2
DNA: TGTGCCAGCAGCTTTGCCAGGGAAATCTATGGCTACACCTTC
CDR3: CASSFAREIYGYTF

length: 14
V: TRBV28
size: NA
D: TRBD2
J: TRBJ2-7
DNA: TGTGCCAGCAGCTTAGCGGGGACTTTATCCGAGCAGTACTTC
CDR3: CASSLAGTLSEQYF

length: 13
V: TRBV30
size: NA
D: NA
J: TRBJ2-7
DNA: TGTGCCTGGAGCGCAGGGAGGTCCTACGAGCAGTACTTC
CDR3: CAWSAGRSYEQYF

length: 17
V: TRBV4-1
size: NA
D: NA
J: TRBJ2-7
DNA: TGCGCCAGCAGCCAAGATGGGGCGTCTAGTAAGTCCTACGAGCAGTACTTC
CDR3: CASSQDGASSKSYEQYF

length: 14
V: TRBV10-1
size: NA
D: TRBD2
J: TRBJ2-1
DNA: TGCGCCAGCAGTGAGTCGGGACTAGCGGGTGAGCAGTTCTTC
CDR3: CASSESGLAGEQFF

length: 15
V: TRBV5-6
size: NA
D: NA
J: TRBJ2-3
DNA: TGTGCCAGCAGAAATTGGGGAGGAGGCACAGATACGCAGTATTTT
CDR3: CASRNWGGGTDTQYF

length: 16
V: TRBV7-6
size: NA
D: NA
J: TRBJ1-5
DNA: TGTGCCAGCAGCTCCGGTGGGCGGGCGGGGAATCAGCCCCAGCATTTT
CDR3: CASSSGGRAGNQPQHF

length: 16
V: TRBV14
size: few
D: TRBD2
J: TRBJ2-1
DNA: TGTGCCAGCAGCCAAGATAGGGGACTAGGGGACAATGAGCAGTTCTTC
CDR3: CASSQDRGLGDNEQFF

length: 16
V: TRBV12-5
size: NA
D: TRBD2
J: TRBJ2-1
DNA: TGTGCTAGTGGTTTGGTAATAGGACTAGCCGACAATGAGCAGTTCTTC
CDR3: CASGLVIGLADNEQFF